The 27 T cell receptor beta chains presented below share a single source sample, sequenced in a study of shared clonotypes between healthy human individuals. Profiled with immunoSEQ multiplex PCR; TCRdb holds only in-frame clones, not every one. The sample consists of 2,500,000 or so clones, approximately 94% of them appearing once. The specimen was naive CD4+ T cells from PBMCs. Indicated subset: CD45RA+ positively selected. Receptors were obtained from a man aged 18 to 30 in good health. Some clones in this sample may be carry-over from other donors' samples.

The chain uses TRBV4-1 and TRBJ2-2; weak D call: TRBD2 (6 bases). The CDR3 extends over 15 amino acids. The V gene's germline CDR1 is MGHRA and CDR2 YSYEKL. V shed 4 bases and J shed 2 bases, with 11 bases lying between them. CDR3 nucleotide sequence: TGCGCCAGCAGCCGGGCGGGACCTAACACCGGGGAGCTGTTTTTT. Its translation: CASSRAGPNTGELFF.

This clone appeared a few times. The chain recombines TRBV11-2 with TRBJ2-7, with TRBD2 identical over 11 bases. Trimming cost V 0 bases and J 3 bases; bases outside gene matches: 4. The length of the CDR3 is 16 residues. Germline V gene data show CDR1 as SGHAT and CDR2 as FQNNGV. CDR3 sequence reads: CASSLDGTSGSYEQYF. DNA of the CDR3: TGTGCCAGCAGCTTAGACGGGACTAGCGGCAGCTACGAGCAGTACTTC.

V gene TRBV7-9 combines with J gene TRBJ2-5; 12 nucleotides align to TRBD1. The trim removed 5 bases at V and 5 bases at J, leaving 6 bases unmatched. Per germline, CDR1 SEHNR and CDR2 FQNEAQ (reference sequence). The CDR3 is 15 residues long. The CDR3 nucleotides read TGTGCCAGCAGCCCTGGGACAGGGGGCGATGAGACCCAGTACTTC. Its protein product is CASSPGTGGDETQYF.

This chain connects TRBV28 to TRBJ2-5, with a weak D call TRBD2 (5 bases). V lost 6 bases and J 3 bases, leaving 17 bases between the germline ends. CDR3 length: 15 residues. Germline CDR1 and CDR2: MDHEN and SYDVKM. The DNA for the CDR3 is TGTGCCAGCAGCCCCGGGAACCCTCTCAAAGAGACCCAGTACTTC. The encoded protein is CASSPGNPLKETQYF.

This chain connects TRBV19 to TRBJ2-5; 11 nucleotides line up with TRBD2. This CDR3 comprises 16 residues. The trim removed 5 bases at V and 6 bases at J, leaving 11 bases unmatched. The germline gives CDR1 LNHDA, CDR2 SQIVND (reference sequence). CDR3 region: CASSPGTSGSGKTQYF. CDR3 in DNA: TGTGCCAGTAGTCCCGGGACTAGCGGCTCGGGGAAGACCCAGTACTTC. Combining the CDR3 with reference TRBV19 and TRBJ2-5 gives the whole variable domain DGGITQSPKYLFRKEGQNVTLSCEQNLNHDAMYWYRQDPGQGLRLIYYSQIVNDFQKGDIAEGYSVSREKKESFPLTVTSAQKNPTAFYLCASSPGTSGSGKTQYFGPGTRLLVL.

The chain links TRBV5-1 to TRBJ2-5, with D maybe TRBD1 (5 bases). Between the trimmed V and J ends, which lost 3 bases and 0 bases, there was a span of 12 bases. The CDR3 extends over 15 amino acids. Germline CDR1 reads SGHRS; CDR2 reads YFSETQ. The CDR3 is CASSWDGQNQETQYF. The CDR3 DNA reads TGCGCCAGCAGCTGGGATGGACAAAACCAAGAGACCCAGTACTTC.

The chain has TRBV5-4 and TRBJ2-2; TRBD2 agrees at 7 bases. The trim removed 4 bases at V and 0 bases at J, leaving 6 bases unmatched. CDR3 size: 16 residues. The germline V gene has CDR1 SGHNT and CDR2 YYREEE (reference sequence). The CDR3 spells CASSRDGGTNTGELFF. In nucleotides, the CDR3 is TGTGCCAGCAGCCGCGACGGGGGGACGAACACCGGGGAGCTGTTTTTT. Full variable domain (outside the CDR3, taken from reference TRBV5-4 and TRBJ2-2): ETGVTQSPTHLIKTRGQQVTLRCSSQSGHNTVSWYQQALGQGPQFIFQYYREEENGRGNFPPRFSGLQFPNYSSELNVNALELDDSALYLCASSRDGGTNTGELFFGEGSRLTVL.

On this clone: The same CDR3 can be traced to other DNA sequences in this sample. The CDR3, as DNA: TGTGCCAGCAGCAGACAGGGGAGCACCGGGGAGCTGTTTTTT. This encodes CASSRQGSTGELFF. V and J are TRBV7-3 and TRBJ2-2; 8 bases align to TRBD1. The CDR3 loop spans 14 amino acids. CDR1 and CDR2 from the germline V gene are SGHTA and FQGTGA. Trimming at V came to 5 bases and at J to 4 bases, leaving 3 bases not matched to a gene.

This rearrangement joins TRBV11-3 to TRBJ2-2; D is possibly TRBD1 or TRBD2 (5 bases each). The germline V gene encodes CDR1 SGHNT and CDR2 YENEEA. V lost 7 bases and J 6 bases, leaving 9 bases between the germline ends. This CDR3 spans 12 amino acids. The CDR3 coding sequence is TGTGCCAGCACCCCGGGACCCGGGGAGCTGTTTTTT. It codes for CASTPGPGELFF.

This sequence joins TRBV7-9 and TRBJ2-1; 8 bases align to TRBD1. Per germline, CDR1 SEHNR and CDR2 FQNEAQ (reference sequence). This CDR3 comprises 16 residues. J lost 5 bases, V lost 1 base, and 7 bases had no gene match. The CDR3, as DNA: TGTGCCAGCAGCTTAGTGGGGGACAGGAGACACAATGAGCAGTTCTTC. Residues: CASSLVGDRRHNEQFF.

The chain uses TRBV5-1 and TRBJ2-7; a weak D match, TRBD2 (5 bases). Trimming removed 4 bases at V and 3 bases at J, with 17 bases between. In germline, CDR1 is SGHRS, CDR2 YFSETQ. The CDR3 totals 15 residues. CDR3 protein: CASSKLPSRGYEQYF. Here the CDR3 DNA reads TGCGCCAGCAGCAAACTTCCATCCCGGGGCTACGAGCAGTACTTC.

The chain couples TRBV7-3 to TRBJ2-7; D unclear. Germline V CDR1 and CDR2: SGHTA, FQGTGA. V gave up 4 bases and J gave up 8 bases, with 12 bases separating them. The CDR3 runs 12 residues. CDR3 nucleotide sequence: TGTGCCAGCAGCTCGAACGGCCCCCAGCAGTACTTC. Translating it yields CASSSNGPQQYF.

The V gene is TRBV4-1, the J gene TRBJ2-1; 12 positions agree with TRBD2. V lost 0 bases to trimming and J lost 14 bases; unmatched junction nucleotides: 11. Germline loops: CDR1 MGHRA, CDR2 YSYEKL. This CDR3 region has 16 residues. CDR3 protein: CASSQEGLAGGGRKFF. The CDR3 region has the DNA TGCGCCAGCAGCCAAGAGGGACTAGCGGGTGGGGGGAGGAAGTTCTTC.

The chain carries TRBV7-9 and TRBJ2-5; 8 nucleotides line up with TRBD1. The V gene's germline CDR1 is SEHNR and CDR2 FQNEAQ (reference sequence). The CDR3 is 15 amino acids. The V gene end was trimmed by 5 bases and the J gene end by 4 bases; junction bases not matched to a gene: 9. The CDR3 protein is CASSADRGMVETQYF. The CDR3 DNA reads TGTGCCAGCAGCGCCGACAGGGGTATGGTAGAGACCCAGTACTTC.

This clone is a singleton in its sample. V gene TRBV28 combines with J gene TRBJ2-7, with D maybe TRBD2 (6 bases). Germline CDR1 and CDR2: MDHEN and SYDVKM. The germline V and J ends were trimmed by 7 bases and 2 bases, with 18 bases remaining between them. The CDR3 extends over 15 amino acids. Here the CDR3 DNA reads TGTGCCAGCACCTCCTGGGGGGAGCTTCCCTACGAGCAGTACTTC. Translated: CASTSWGELPYEQYF.

The chain combines TRBV29-1 with TRBJ2-3; tentatively, D is TRBD2 (5 bases). CDR1 is SQVTM and CDR2 is ANQGSEA in the germline V gene. Trimming left V 7 bases short and J 5 bases short, with 16 bases between. This CDR3 region has 13 residues. The CDR3 loop is CSADPSGRDTQYF. As DNA, the CDR3 is TGCAGCGCCGACCCCTCGGGGAGAGATACGCAGTATTTT.

The chain recombines TRBV7-2 with TRBJ2-1; the D gene could be TRBD1 or TRBD2 (7 bases each). The V gene lost 5 bases and the J gene lost 10 bases, with 27 bases spanning the gap. The germline V gene encodes CDR1 SGHTA and CDR2 FQGNSA. The CDR3 length is 17 residues. CDR3 residues: CASSPQGGRGRVVEQFF. CDR3 sequence (DNA): TGTGCCAGCAGCCCCCAGGGGGGGAGGGGGCGAGTTGTGGAGCAGTTCTTC.

V and J are TRBV7-2 and TRBJ2-5, with 12 bases lining up with TRBD2. This CDR3 has 16 amino acids. CDR1 and CDR2 (germline): SGHTA, FQGNSA. The V segment lost 5 bases and the J segment 7 bases; nucleotides outside the gene matches: 11. The DNA of the CDR3 is TGTGCCAGCAGCCCAGGACTAGCGGGGAGCCGGGGGACCCAGTACTTC. It codes for CASSPGLAGSRGTQYF.

The J gene is TRBJ2-7, the V gene TRBV28; unclear D gene. The V gene lost 6 bases and the J gene lost 3 bases, with 9 bases spanning the gap. The germline CDR1 and CDR2 sequences are MDHEN and SYDVKM. The CDR3 length is 12 residues. CDR3 in DNA: TGTGCCAGCAGCCTTGTGGTCTACGAGCAGTACTTC. Its translation is CASSLVVYEQYF.

CDR3 coding DNA: TGTGCCATCAGTGAGTCAGGGGCCGAGCAGTACTTC. It encodes CAISESGAEQYF. The genes are TRBV10-3 and TRBJ2-7; D may be TRBD1 (5 bases). Germline V gives CDR1 ENHRY, CDR2 SYGVKD. CDR3 length equals 12 residues. V was trimmed by 0 bases and J by 6 bases, leaving 6 bases between them.

The chain joins TRBV5-4 to TRBJ1-4; D is perhaps TRBD1 (5 bases). CDR3 length: 14 residues. V dropped 1 base and J dropped 5 bases, with 9 bases sitting between them. CDR1 is SGHNT and CDR2 is YYREEE in the germline V gene (reference sequence). The CDR3 nucleotides are TGTGCCAGCAGCTTGAGGGGCGTAAATGAAAAACTGTTTTTT. Its protein is CASSLRGVNEKLFF.

The V and J genes are TRBV11-1 and TRBJ2-1; 11 bases agree with TRBD2. CDR1 SGHAT and CDR2 FQDESV come from the germline V gene (reference sequence). V lost 5 bases to trimming and J lost 3 bases; unmatched junction nucleotides: 12. The CDR3 runs 18 residues. This CDR3 is CASSPGLAEANYYNEQFF. The CDR3 region has the DNA TGTGCCAGCAGCCCGGGACTAGCGGAGGCCAACTACTACAATGAGCAGTTCTTC. Looking up the rest from reference TRBV11-1 and TRBJ2-1 gives the full variable domain: EAEVAQSPRYKITEKSQAVAFWCDPISGHATLYWYRQILGQGPELLVQFQDESVVDDSQLPKDRFSAERLKGVDSTLKIQPAELGDSAMYLCASSPGLAEANYYNEQFFGPGTRLTVL.

The V gene is TRBV5-1, the J gene TRBJ2-5; TRBD1 matches at 8 bases. The CDR3 runs to 13 residues. V lost 7 bases to trimming and J lost 5 bases; unmatched junction nucleotides: 7. Germline loops: CDR1 SGHRS, CDR2 YFSETQ. The CDR3 coding sequence is TGCGCCAGCCAACGGGCAGGGGGCGAGACCCAGTACTTC. Protein product: CASQRAGGETQYF.

This chain uses TRBV7-2 with TRBJ1-1; the match to TRBD1 covers 7 bases. V was pared by 8 bases and J by 2 bases, with 8 bases of the junction left unmatched. Germline-derived CDR1 and CDR2 are SGHTA and FQGNSA. This CDR3 spans 14 amino acids. As DNA, the CDR3 is TGTGCCAGCCACGAACAGGGGTTCAACACTGAAGCTTTCTTT. Its translation: CASHEQGFNTEAFF.

In its sample, this clone was seen once. This rearrangement joins TRBV27 to TRBJ2-6; 7 bases match TRBD2. Per germline, CDR1 MNHEY and CDR2 SMNVEV (reference sequence). V lost 11 bases and J lost 2; bases outside the gene matches: 9. This CDR3 region has 15 residues. The CDR3 reads CASGEGGTGANVLTF. CDR3 sequence (DNA): TGTGCCTCGGGGGAGGGAGGGACTGGGGCCAACGTCCTGACTTTC.

This chain links TRBV11-1 with TRBJ2-7; TRBD1 aligns across 11 bases. Looked up from germline, CDR1 is SGHAT and CDR2 is FQDESV (reference sequence). This CDR3 contains 15 residues. Unmatched junction bases numbered 10, after V lost 5 bases and J lost 7 bases. The CDR3 loop is CASSRTGTGGGEQYF. In DNA, the CDR3 is TGTGCCAGCAGCCGTACCGGGACAGGGGGTGGTGAGCAGTACTTC.

The genes are TRBV29-1 and TRBJ2-2; weak D call: TRBD2 (6 bases). The CDR3 is 14 amino acids. CDR1 and CDR2 from the germline V gene are SQVTM and ANQGSEA. Trimming removed 4 bases at V and 3 bases at J, with 12 bases between. The CDR3 here is CSVARLVDTGELFF. CDR3 coding DNA: TGCAGCGTTGCGCGACTAGTGGACACCGGGGAGCTGTTTTTT.